Each of the 25 T cell receptor beta chains below was sequenced from the same sample in a study of cytomegalovirus exposure and HLA in healthy donors. Both 60 Vbeta primers and 13 Jbeta primers went into the PCR. Sequencing used immunoSEQ multiplex PCR; TCRdb keeps in-frame clones, though not all of them. Altogether 62,000 or so clones are present, 75% to 85% being singletons, with the ten largest covering roughly 4.5%. Sequenced sample: PBMCs. Receptors were obtained from a man under 40 in good health and CMV-seronegative.

The genes are TRBV10-3 and TRBJ2-7; D is possibly TRBD2 (6 bases). The germline V gene has CDR1 ENHRY and CDR2 SYGVKD. This CDR3 spans 12 amino acids. Trimming cost V 6 bases and J 7 bases, with 13 bases left between them. The CDR3 is CAIRGTDFEQYF. CDR3 sequence (DNA): TGTGCCATCAGGGGGACTGACTTTGAGCAGTACTTC.

The chain combines TRBV19 with TRBJ2-7; TRBD1 is a possible D gene (5 bases). The CDR3 runs to 12 residues. Per germline, CDR1 LNHDA and CDR2 SQIVND (reference sequence). Trimming shortened V by 10 bases and J by 4 bases, and 14 bases separated the two germline ends. The CDR3 sequence is CATSQGPYEQYF. DNA of the CDR3: TGTGCCACCTCGCAGGGCCCATACGAGCAGTACTTC.

This clone has only one observation. J is TRBJ2-1 and V is TRBV15, with 7 positions matching TRBD2. CDR1 LNHNV and CDR2 YYDKDF come from the germline V gene (reference sequence). The CDR3 totals 16 residues. The ends lost 0 bases at V and 4 bases at J; junction bases unmatched: 6. CDR3 region: CATSREAGVGYNEQFF. CDR3 DNA sequence: TGTGCCACCAGCAGAGAGGCGGGAGTAGGTTACAATGAGCAGTTCTTC.

This rearrangement joins TRBV4-1 to TRBJ1-4; the D gene is possibly TRBD1 (5 bases). This CDR3 comprises 18 residues. Germline assignment: CDR1 MGHRA and CDR2 YSYEKL. The V end was cut by 1 base, the J end by 2 bases, with 17 bases between. CDR3 sequence reads: CASSQGPRVSGTNEKLFF. CDR3 DNA: TGCGCCAGCAGCCAAGGCCCCAGGGTATCCGGGACTAATGAAAAACTGTTTTTT.

This chain connects TRBV5-1 to TRBJ2-3, with D perhaps matching TRBD1 (8 bases). Trimming shortened V by 4 bases and J by 4 bases, and 19 bases separated the two germline ends. The CDR3 length is 16 residues. The germline CDR1 and CDR2 sequences are SGHRS and YFSETQ. CDR3 DNA sequence: TGCGCCAGCAGCCCCAGGAGCGGGACAGGCGCAGATACGCAGTATTTT. This encodes CASSPRSGTGADTQYF.

The chain recombines TRBV7-2 with TRBJ1-1; TRBD1 aligns across 7 bases. The CDR3 is made up of 15 amino acids. V shed 2 bases and J 1 base; nucleotides not matched to a gene: 4. Germline lookup yields CDR1 SGHTA and CDR2 FQGNSA. CDR3 nucleotide sequence: TGTGCCAGCAGCTTAAGGCAGGGGGGGAACACTGAAGCTTTCTTT. This translates into CASSLRQGGNTEAFF.

The chain is built from TRBV5-6 and TRBJ2-3, with 16 bases aligning to TRBD2. This CDR3 spans 19 amino acids. In germline, CDR1 is SGHDT, CDR2 YYEEEE. J lost 4 bases, V lost 6 bases, and 14 bases had no gene match. CDR3 protein: CASTGGPGLAGGPPDTQYF. In nucleotides, the CDR3 is TGTGCCAGCACCGGGGGGCCGGGACTAGCGGGGGGGCCTCCAGATACGCAGTATTTT.

The genes are TRBV5-1 and TRBJ1-4, with 7 bases identical to TRBD1. Looked up from germline, CDR1 is SGHRS and CDR2 is YFSETQ. The CDR3 length is 15 residues. J gave up 3 bases and V 0 bases, and 2 bases lay outside the gene matches. CDR3 protein: CASSLGDSSNEKLFF. The CDR3 nucleotides read TGCGCCAGCAGCTTGGGGGACAGTTCTAATGAAAAACTGTTTTTT.

The chain links TRBV5-1 to TRBJ2-2; 9 bases align to TRBD2. Trimming cost V 4 bases and J 5 bases; bases outside gene matches: 3. The CDR3 spans 14 residues. CDR1 is SGHRS and CDR2 is YFSETQ in the germline V gene. The CDR3 DNA sequence: TGCGCCAGCAGCCAAAGCGGGGGGACCGGGGAGCTGTTTTTT. As protein: CASSQSGGTGELFF.

The chain combines TRBV4-1 with TRBJ2-5; TRBD2 aligns across 11 bases. Near its end, the DNA agrees better with TRBJ2-7, so the J call may be wrong. CDR3 size: 15 residues. CDR1 and CDR2 from the germline V gene are MGHRA and YSYEKL. CDR3 in DNA: TGCGCCAGCAGCCGCGGGACTAGCGGTACCTACGAGCAGTACTTC. Protein product: CASSRGTSGTYEQYF.

The rearrangement links TRBV29-1 to TRBJ1-1; 9 bases match TRBD1. The CDR3 sequence is 13 residues long. J was trimmed by 6 bases and V by 7 bases; bases with no gene match: 9. Germline V lookup: CDR1 SQVTM, CDR2 ANQGSEA. The CDR3 sequence: CSGGQGTGSEAFF. DNA of the CDR3: TGCAGCGGCGGACAGGGGACCGGGTCTGAAGCTTTCTTT.

The chain links TRBV18 to TRBJ2-5, with TRBD1 matching over 7 bases. In germline, CDR1 is KGHSH, CDR2 LQKENI. This CDR3 is built from 18 residues. V gave up 5 bases and J gave up 0 bases; unmatched junction bases: 15. CDR3 sequence (DNA): TGTGCCAGCTCATTAACACTTACAGGGGTGAGGAACCAAGAGACCCAGTACTTC. Amino acid sequence: CASSLTLTGVRNQETQYF.

This chain links TRBV5-1 with TRBJ2-2, with unresolved D. The CDR3 runs 13 residues. CDR1 and CDR2 from the germline V gene are SGHRS and YFSETQ. V lost 0 bases to trimming and J lost 5 bases, with 5 bases between them. CDR3 in DNA: TGCGCCAGCAGCTTGGAACTAACCGGGGAGCTGTTTTTT. This codes for CASSLELTGELFF.

The V call is TRBV7-8, the J call TRBJ2-1; tentatively, D is TRBD2 (5 bases). V was clipped by 4 bases and J by 2 bases, with 12 bases between them. This CDR3 contains 15 residues. The V gene's germline CDR1 is SGHVS and CDR2 FQNEAQ. The CDR3 DNA reads as TGTGCCAGCAGCTCCTCGCCCGGGACCTACAATGAGCAGTTCTTC. This encodes CASSSSPGTYNEQFF.

The V gene is TRBV29-1, the J gene TRBJ1-1; 7 nucleotides line up with TRBD1. This CDR3 has 14 amino acids. Germline CDR1 reads SQVTM; CDR2 reads ANQGSEA. Germline trimming cut 8 bases from V and 0 bases from J; bases unmatched to any gene: 9. CDR3 DNA: TGCAGCTCCAATTCCGGGACAGTGAACACTGAAGCTTTCTTT. Its translation is CSSNSGTVNTEAFF. The full variable domain, completed using reference TRBV29-1 and TRBJ1-1, is SAVISQKPSRDICQRGTSLTIQCQVDSQVTMMFWYRQQPGQSLTLIATANQGSEATYESGFVIDKFPISRPNLTFSTLTVSNMSPEDSSIYLCSSNSGTVNTEAFFGQGTRLTVV.

Only a few counts were recorded for this clone. The rearrangement links TRBV5-1 to TRBJ2-7; TRBD2 agrees at 7 bases. Trimming took 1 base from V and 3 from J; bases not matched to a gene: 1. In germline, CDR1 is SGHRS, CDR2 YFSETQ. This CDR3 is built from 13 residues. The CDR3 DNA reads TGCGCCAGCAGCTTGCGGGAGGACTACGAGCAGTACTTC. Translating it yields CASSLREDYEQYF.

Concerning this clone itself: An end of the junction does not agree with germline; a read error may underlie this. The J gene is TRBJ2-3, the V gene TRBV9; D is uncertain. Germline loops: CDR1 SGDLS, CDR2 YYNGEE. The CDR3 spans 12 residues. The CDR3 coding sequence is TGTACCAGCAGCGCTAGCACAGATACGCAGTATTTT. Its translation is CTSSASTDTQYF.

The chain is built from TRBV9 and TRBJ2-1, with 7 nucleotides matching TRBD1. Germline V CDR1 and CDR2: SGDLS, YYNGEE. This CDR3 contains 15 residues. Unmatched junction bases numbered 10, after V lost 0 bases and J lost 10 bases. CDR3 bases: TGTGCCAGCAGCGTAGGGTCAGGGGGTCTGGGCGAGCAGTTCTTC. Translation: CASSVGSGGLGEQFF.

The CDR3 loop reads CASSYTWARNQPQHF. The CDR3 DNA follows: TGTGCCAGCAGTTACACATGGGCGCGCAATCAGCCCCAGCATTTT. The chain uses TRBV6-5 and TRBJ1-5; D gene unclear. V dropped 2 bases and J dropped 2 bases, with 10 bases sitting between them. The germline V gene has CDR1 MNHEY and CDR2 SVGAGI. The CDR3 spans 15 residues.

The J gene is TRBJ1-5, the V gene TRBV30; D call uncertain. Per germline, CDR1 GTSNPN and CDR2 SVGIG (reference sequence). This CDR3 spans 12 amino acids. V lost 2 bases and J 6 bases, leaving 8 bases between the germline ends. The chain's CDR3 is CAWSLSGQPQHF. The CDR3, as DNA: TGTGCCTGGAGTCTATCCGGTCAGCCCCAGCATTTT.

The V call is TRBV20-1, the J call TRBJ1-2; tentatively, D is TRBD1 (6 bases). V lost 6 bases and J 6 bases, leaving 11 bases between the germline ends. CDR3 length: 11 residues. Germline V CDR1 and CDR2: DFQATT, SNEGSKA (reference sequence). The DNA for the CDR3 is TGCAGTGCCGCCCGACAGGATGGCTACACCTTC. This sequence encodes CSAARQDGYTF.

The chain is built from TRBV9 and TRBJ2-1; 12 bases match TRBD2. The V segment lost 0 bases and the J segment 7 bases; nucleotides outside the gene matches: 8. This CDR3 contains 17 residues. Germline V gene sequence: CDR1 SGDLS, CDR2 YYNGEE. CDR3 amino acids: CASSVGLAGALLNEQFF. The CDR3 coding sequence is TGTGCCAGCAGCGTAGGACTAGCGGGGGCCCTGCTTAATGAGCAGTTCTTC.

This rearrangement joins TRBV30 to TRBJ2-7, with 8 bases lining up with TRBD1. Germline values: CDR1 GTSNPN, CDR2 SVGIG (reference sequence). Unmatched junction bases numbered 4, after V lost 1 base and J lost 2 bases. This CDR3 has 14 residues. The CDR3 bases are TGTGCCTGGAGTGCCGGGACAGGAGCCTACGAGCAGTACTTC. It is translated as CAWSAGTGAYEQYF.

This chain links TRBV4-3 with TRBJ2-7; 13 bases fit TRBD2. J lost 4 bases, V lost 4 bases, and 19 bases had no gene match. Germline CDR1 is LGHNA and CDR2 is YSLEER. The CDR3 contains 20 residues. The CDR3 region has the DNA TGCGCCAGCAGCCCTGTAGGAGGGACTAGCGGGACCCCGACCCCATACGAGCAGTACTTC. It encodes CASSPVGGTSGTPTPYEQYF.

V is TRBV7-8 and J is TRBJ1-2, with D perhaps TRBD1 (5 bases). The CDR3 covers 14 residues. Per the germline V gene, CDR1 is SGHVS and CDR2 is FQNEAQ. The V and J ends lost 4 bases and 6 bases respectively, with 15 bases between them. CDR3 sequence reads: CASSSDVGGDGYTF. The DNA of the CDR3 is TGTGCCAGCAGCTCGGATGTGGGAGGGGATGGCTACACCTTC.